This T cell receptor beta chain was identified in a study of shared clonotypes between healthy human individuals (dated by TCRdb to 2018 to 2020). Regarding the research as a whole: The cohort included three men and a couple of women between 18 and 49 years of age. To increase sequencing depth and limit assay-specific biases, different laboratories used diverse techniques to prepare libraries and sequence TCR repertoires. Blood TCR repertoires of roughly five healthy adults were deeply sequenced to estimate repertoire size and the extent of clonotype sharing between individuals. Leukapheresis yielded between about 0.8 and 9.5 billion PBMCs per donor. For each donor, three plates each were used for CD4 naive and CD4 memory, two plates were used for CD8 naive, and one plate was used for CD8 memory.

Using the deep immunoSEQ assay, multiplex PCR amplified TCR CDR3 regions from genomic DNA. Genomic DNA extracted from each cell subset was distributed evenly over all wells of several immunoSEQ 96-well plates, and each plate served as one replicate. For sorted subsets, approximately 190 ng of genomic DNA, equivalent to tens of thousands of T cell genomes, went into each replicate PCR. Purified libraries were measured with a Qubit 3.0 fluorometer, size-checked on a Bioanalyzer 2100, and measured again with the KAPA Library Quantification kit. Every immunoSEQ 96-well plate was sequenced on a separate single-read 150-cycle Illumina NextSeq 550 flow cell. Turning to the authors' computational methods: The immunoSEQ output contained only junctional sequences without quality scores, so filtering could not match that applied to full-length reads. Sequences were annotated with PyIR, a Python wrapper for IgBLAST v1.9, and V/J genes and CDR3 were assigned using IMGT germline references. Reads with weak V/J assignments (E-value above 1e-6), missing CDR3, stop codons, out-of-frame junctions, or ambiguous translated residues were removed. A V3J clonotype was defined by an identical inferred V gene, J gene, and CDR3 amino acid sequence. Percentage overlap between repertoires was calculated by dividing the number of shared unique clonotypes by the size of the smaller repertoire. RTK rarefaction, the Chao1 estimator, and Recon v2.1 estimates of unobserved clonotypes were used to assess repertoire richness. Generation probabilities for all TCRbeta clonotypes obtained by the gDNA method from a handful of donors were computed using OLGA. Sourced from immuneACCESS, this table was stored by TCRdb with only in-frame sequences that have V and J called. A share of the clones is absent; for the studies checked, an unresolved V gene accounts for under half, and the remainder has no known explanation. Clonal size and the V and J genes are those of that table, whereas D and trimming came from the DNA. The sample yields about 2.2 million clones; 85% to 95% were counted once. The top ten clonotypes cover over 1.5% of the sample.

The germline V gene provides CDR1 SGHAT and CDR2 FQNNGV. The germline ends are 20 bases apart after V is trimmed by 0 bases and J by 5 bases. The CDR3, cysteine through phenylalanine, is 17 amino acids long. Only the CDR3 DNA stays, 51 bases, in frame from base 1. CD8 naive samples were obtained by positive selection for CCR7 among CD45RO-negative cells, yielding a CD45RA+CCR7+ population from which TemRA cells were excluded. The donors were healthy, HIV-negative adults who had no recently reported acute infections or vaccinations. Only Caucasian adults living in Nashville, Tennessee, USA were represented among the donors. Blood was obtained by leukapheresis, after which PBMCs were separated by Ficoll-Histopaque density gradient centrifugation and cryopreserved in liquid nitrogen vapor phase. Analytical flow cytometry was used to check the purity and quantity of each magnetically sorted T cell population. From each sorted fraction, genomic DNA was isolated and quantified by UV absorbance on a Nanodrop 2000c.

This clone came up once. Its recognized antigen is unknown. Within one base of it there is no much larger clone, and no base qualities were kept. On the study overall, not on this receptor specifically: Compared with non-shared clonotypes, the clonotypes found in all four sorted-subset donors had higher generation probabilities. Only blood was sampled, and tissue TCR repertoires likely differ from those in blood. Even with the large sequencing depth, rarefaction of the sorted-subset datasets indicated that sequencing was incomplete. Because the study included only a small number of donors, the genetic and exposure-history diversity represented was limited. Estimated clonotype richness was generally larger for naive than for memory subsets. About 5% of naive CD4, more than 3% of naive CD8, approximately 2.2% of memory CD4, and 0.35% to 0.5% of memory CD8 clonotypes were shared across four donors. Pairwise subsampling indicated that sequencing depth was expected to affect the degree of clonotype sharing among donors.

The TCR comes from a man in his late teens or twenties in good health. Some clones in this sample may be carry-over from other donors' samples. Source material: naive CD8+ T cells from PBMCs. The meaning of the sample's cell subset or site label: CD45RA+CCR7+. The rearrangement combines TRBV11-2 with TRBJ2-7; the D region may be TRBD1 or TRBD2, each matching 6 bases equally. CDR3 reads: CASSLEGRGPGLDEQYF. The nucleotide sequence reads TGTGCCAGCAGCTTAGAGGGCCGGGGGCCGGGTTTGGACGAGCAGTACTTC.